The present TCR beta chain was sequenced within a study of blood T cell repertoires in COVID-19. For the study at large: COVID-19 samples, acute and convalescent, were from the United States, Italy and Spain. The analysed material was cDNA or gDNA that came from T cells, B-cell-depleted T cells, or PBMCs.

Per the original methods: Reference gene primer amplification yielded estimated nucleated cell counts. The protocol was immunoSEQ multiplex PCR, while the TCRdb copy is restricted to in-frame clones and leaves out a portion. Clonal size and the V and J genes are those of that table, whereas D and trimming came from the DNA. The table lists about 20,000 clones, 85% to 95% of them singletons. V was shortened by 3 bases and J by 3 bases, with 10 bases between the two germline ends. Germline assignment: CDR1 SGHRS and CDR2 YFSETQ. The CDR3 sequence is 13 residues long. The TCR originated in a woman in her fifties or sixties with active COVID-19. The sequenced material came from peripheral blood. This chain links TRBV5-1 with TRBJ2-7; D remains ambiguous. CDR3 amino acids: CASSSSTGYEQYF. CDR3 DNA: TGCGCCAGCAGCTCATCCACCGGCTACGAGCAGTACTTC.